The rows below give T cell receptor beta chains drawn from one sample of a study of CD8 T cells in Susac syndrome. Each CDR3 protein is one row after TCRdb ran MiXCR on the immunoSEQ multiplex PCR reads. The data show nearly 70,000 distinct CDR3 sequences, more than 85% seen once. The sample taken for sequencing was CD8+ T cells from PBMCs. Source of these receptors: a human donor in good health. CDR3s include the opening cysteine and the closing phenylalanine or tryptophan.

v_call	j_call	cdr3_aa
TRBV5-6	TRBJ2-7	CASSLESQGVPYEQYF
TRBV24-1	TRBJ1-2	CATSDLDRGLLRYTF
TRBV25-1	TRBJ2-2	CASSGFGAGELFF
TRBV7-2	TRBJ2-7	CASSPYRQGTYEQYF
TRBV7-9	TRBJ2-3	CASSLSGAGDTQYF
TRBV7-9	TRBJ2-3	CASEGDLTDTQYF
TRBV28	TRBJ2-5	CATRTRGPQETQYF
TRBV7-8	TRBJ2-3	CASSPTEGGFTDTQYF
TRBV3-1	TRBJ2-7	CASSQERNSYEQYF
TRBV12-3/TRBV12-4	TRBJ1-2	CASGWTGVLNYGYTF
TRBV5-1	TRBJ1-1	CASSSLLMNTEAFF
TRBV18	TRBJ2-1	CASSPPSGGDNEQFF
TRBV9	TRBJ2-2	CASSPDPREAGELFF
TRBV3-1	TRBJ1-1	CASTVGRNTEAFF
TRBV19	TRBJ1-1	CASGGVRRMNTEAFF
TRBV5-1	TRBJ2-5	CASSSGQGRQETQYF
TRBV7-6	TRBJ2-1	CASSLETPGSLNEQFF
TRBV12-3/TRBV12-4	TRBJ1-6	CASSLGVSSSYNSPLHF
TRBV5-1	TRBJ2-7	CASTPPQGYEQYF
TRBV28	TRBJ2-1	CASSLTYSGSDYNEQFF
TRBV7-9	TRBJ2-2	CASSGFVGESGELFF
TRBV4-1	TRBJ2-7	CASSQASEYEQYF
TRBV9	TRBJ2-3	CASTPGAGGSTDTQYF
TRBV4-1	TRBJ2-2	CASTSRTGNTGELFF
TRBV27	TRBJ2-7	CASRGRSLDEQYF
TRBV4-3	TRBJ1-3	CASSQDRAHTIYF